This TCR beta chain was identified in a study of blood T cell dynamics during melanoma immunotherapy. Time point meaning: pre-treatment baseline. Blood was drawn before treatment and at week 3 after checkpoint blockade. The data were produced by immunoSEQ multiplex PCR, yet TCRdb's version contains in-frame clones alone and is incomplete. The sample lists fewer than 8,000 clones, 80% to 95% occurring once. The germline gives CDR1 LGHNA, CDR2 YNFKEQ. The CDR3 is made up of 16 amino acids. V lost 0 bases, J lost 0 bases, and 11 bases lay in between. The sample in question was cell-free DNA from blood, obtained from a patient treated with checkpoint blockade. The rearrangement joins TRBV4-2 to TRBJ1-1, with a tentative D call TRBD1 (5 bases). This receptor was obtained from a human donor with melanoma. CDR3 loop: CASSQDRTGLNTEAFF. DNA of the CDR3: TGTGCCAGCAGCCAAGATCGTACAGGTCTGAACACTGAAGCTTTCTTT.